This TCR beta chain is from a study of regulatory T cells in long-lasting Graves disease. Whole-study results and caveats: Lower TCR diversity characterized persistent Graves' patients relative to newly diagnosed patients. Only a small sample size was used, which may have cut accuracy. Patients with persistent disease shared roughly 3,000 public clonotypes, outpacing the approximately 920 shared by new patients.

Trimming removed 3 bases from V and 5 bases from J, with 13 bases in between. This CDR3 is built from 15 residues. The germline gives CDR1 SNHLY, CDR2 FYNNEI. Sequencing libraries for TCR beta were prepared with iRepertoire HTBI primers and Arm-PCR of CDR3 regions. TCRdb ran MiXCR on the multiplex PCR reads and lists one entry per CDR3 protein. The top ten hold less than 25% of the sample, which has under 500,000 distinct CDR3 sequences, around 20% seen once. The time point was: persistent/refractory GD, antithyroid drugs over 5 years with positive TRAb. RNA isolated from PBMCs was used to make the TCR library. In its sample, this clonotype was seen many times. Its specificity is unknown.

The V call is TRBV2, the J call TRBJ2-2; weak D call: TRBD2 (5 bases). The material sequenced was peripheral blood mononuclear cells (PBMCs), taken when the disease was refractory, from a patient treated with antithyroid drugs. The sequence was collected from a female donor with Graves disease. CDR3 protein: CASSERRSSTGELFF. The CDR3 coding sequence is TGTGCCAGCAGTGAGAGGAGGTCGAGTACCGGGGAGCTGTTTTTT.